This T cell receptor (beta chain) was sequenced for a study of shared clonotypes between healthy human individuals. Study results and caveats: Generation probability values for non-shared clonotypes were lower than those for clonotypes shared by all four donors. What naive subsets generally showed was a larger estimated richness than memory subsets showed.

For this clone: The antigen is undetermined.

Clones were read by immunoSEQ multiplex PCR, and TCRdb kept only the in-frame ones, dropping some. The sample holds over 150,000 clones, approximately 62% seen once. The germline gives CDR1 SEHNR, CDR2 FQNEAQ (reference sequence). The CDR3 loop spans 13 amino acids. Trimming cost V 3 bases and J 1 base, with 6 bases left between them. Specimen: memory CD4+ T cells sorted from blood. Subset given: CD45RA-negative fraction. The receptor comes from a man aged 30 to 45 in good health. The rearrangement links TRBV7-9 to TRBJ1-1; no reliable D call. The DNA of the CDR3 is TGTGCCAGCAGCTTGGAGGGGAACACTGAAGCTTTCTTT. Protein product: CASSLEGNTEAFF.